These T cell receptor beta chains were read from a single sample in a study of graft-versus-host responses after intestinal transplantation. Generated by immunoSEQ multiplex PCR, the TCRdb table keeps only in-frame clones and is missing some. In the table there are more than 100,000 clones, roughly 93% of which are singletons. For these receptors, no antigen is known. This material consisted of unstimulated CD8+ T cells sorted from spleen or lymph node cells, taken before intestinal transplant. These receptors all stem from a human donor who received an intestinal transplant. The CDR3 runs from the conserved cysteine through the conserved F or W. The order of the fields is clone size, V gene, D gene, CDR3 length, J gene, CDR3 protein, CDR3 DNA. A D gene is named only where the DNA matches it firmly. Part of the rows lack a size; the others show once, few, many or a class for expanded clones.

>few|TRBV6-6|NA|11|TRBJ2-7
CASRGPYEQYF
TGTGCCAGCAGAGGACCCTACGAGCAGTACTTC
>NA|TRBV14|NA|14|TRBJ1-1
CASSLQEFDTEAFF
TGTGCCAGCAGCCTACAGGAGTTCGACACTGAAGCTTTCTTT
>NA|TRBV15|NA|14|TRBJ2-7
CATSRVGKGYEQYF
TGTGCCACCAGCAGAGTGGGAAAGGGCTACGAGCAGTACTTC
>NA|TRBV11-2|TRBD2|15|TRBJ2-1
CASSLLAGGPDEQFF
TGTGCCAGCAGCTTACTAGCGGGGGGCCCCGATGAGCAGTTCTTC
>once|TRBV27|NA|13|TRBJ1-1
CASSLGGNTEAFF
TGTGCCAGCAGTTTAGGAGGCAACACTGAAGCTTTCTTT
>NA|TRBV6-5|NA|12|TRBJ2-7
CASSYEGYEQYF
TGTGCCAGCAGTTACGAGGGATACGAGCAGTACTTC
>NA|TRBV5-6|TRBD2|15|TRBJ2-1
CASSLGTSQYNEQFF
TGTGCCAGCAGCCTGGGGACTAGCCAATACAATGAGCAGTTCTTC
>NA|TRBV5-6|NA|16|TRBJ2-1
CASSPGRGDRYNEQFF
TGTGCCAGCAGCCCGGGACGGGGTGACCGGTACAATGAGCAGTTCTTC
>NA|TRBV19|TRBD1|14|TRBJ2-7
CASSIGTGEYEQYF
TGTGCCAGTAGTATTGGGACAGGGGAGTACGAGCAGTACTTC
>NA|TRBV19|NA|15|TRBJ2-3
CASSIVGSNFETQYF
TGTGCCAGTAGTATAGTAGGTTCGAATTTTGAAACGCAGTATTTT
>NA|TRBV5-8|NA|14|TRBJ2-4
CASSLLGPKNIQYF
TGTGCCAGCAGCTTGCTAGGGCCCAAAAACATTCAGTACTTC
>NA|TRBV6-6|NA|16|TRBJ1-5
CASSYSARREDQPQHF
TGTGCCAGCAGTTACTCCGCCCGGCGGGAGGATCAGCCCCAGCATTTT
>NA|TRBV10-2|TRBD1|14|TRBJ1-1
CASSALQGAAEAFF
TGCGCCAGCAGTGCCCTACAGGGGGCCGCTGAAGCTTTCTTT
>once|TRBV7-9|TRBD2|15|TRBJ2-2
CASSLSGGATGELFF
TGTGCCAGCAGCTTAAGCGGGGGGGCGACCGGGGAGCTGTTTTTT
>NA|TRBV7-2|TRBD2|19|TRBJ2-3
CASSFLPGLAGTSTDTQYF
TGTGCCAGCAGCTTCCTGCCGGGACTAGCGGGAACTAGCACAGATACGCAGTATTTT
>NA|TRBV7-8|TRBD1|16|TRBJ2-3
CASSHGTGGRTDTQYF
TGTGCCAGCAGCCACGGGACAGGGGGCAGGACAGATACGCAGTATTTT
>NA|TRBV27|NA|18|TRBJ2-2
CASSLYWQVASNTGELFF
TGTGCCAGCAGTTTATATTGGCAGGTTGCTTCGAACACCGGGGAGCTGTTTTTT
>NA|TRBV18|TRBD1|17|TRBJ2-1
CASSPKSDRDFYNEQFF
TGTGCCAGCTCACCGAAGTCGGACAGGGATTTTTACAATGAGCAGTTCTTC
>once|TRBV6-1|NA|15|TRBJ2-1
CASSGISGAYNEQFF
TGTGCCAGCAGTGGCATTTCTGGGGCCTACAATGAGCAGTTCTTC
>NA|TRBV11-3|TRBD1|15|TRBJ2-3
CASSPGTGRSDTQYF
TGTGCCAGCAGCCCCGGGACAGGGAGGTCAGATACGCAGTATTTT
>NA|TRBV7-9|NA|16|TRBJ1-3
CASSLGGIPSGNTIYF
TGTGCCAGCAGCTTAGGAGGGATCCCCTCTGGAAACACCATATATTTT
>NA|TRBV29-1|NA|14|TRBJ2-2
CSVSQGLYTGELFF
TGCAGCGTTTCTCAGGGATTATACACCGGGGAGCTGTTTTTT
>NA|TRBV9|NA|13|TRBJ1-2
CASAQRSNYGYTF
TGTGCCAGCGCACAACGGTCTAACTATGGCTACACCTTC
>NA|TRBV16|TRBD1|15|TRBJ1-2
CASSLDRASYYGYTF
TGTGCCAGCAGCCTCGACAGGGCCTCGTACTATGGCTACACCTTC
>NA|TRBV4-1|NA|15|TRBJ1-1
CASSQPPGGASEAFF
TGCGCCAGCAGCCAACCCCCCGGGGGGGCGTCTGAAGCTTTCTTT
>NA|TRBV27|TRBD1|15|TRBJ2-7
CASRRQGRGSYEQYF
TGTGCCAGCAGGAGACAGGGCCGGGGCTCCTACGAGCAGTACTTC
>NA|TRBV9|NA|14|TRBJ2-2
CASSDKGSTGELFF
TGTGCCAGCAGCGACAAGGGAAGCACCGGGGAGCTGTTTTTT
>NA|TRBV30|NA|11|TRBJ1-2
CAWRDGLGYTF
TGTGCCTGGAGAGATGGGCTTGGCTACACCTTC
>NA|TRBV5-1|TRBD1|16|TRBJ2-1
CASSSAGTGVVNEQFF
TGCGCCAGCAGCTCTGCCGGGACAGGGGTCGTCAATGAGCAGTTCTTC
>NA|TRBV5-1|TRBD1|18|TRBJ2-7
CASSPVPGQGGPLYEQYF
TGCGCCAGCAGCCCGGTCCCGGGACAGGGAGGGCCACTTTACGAGCAGTACTTC
>NA|TRBV10-1|NA|13|TRBJ2-5
CASSDTAGETQYF
TGCGCCAGCAGTGATACAGCCGGAGAGACCCAGTACTTC
>NA|TRBV7-3|TRBD2|14|TRBJ2-7
CASSLGGGMNEQYF
TGTGCCAGCAGCTTAGGCGGGGGAATGAACGAGCAGTACTTC
>NA|TRBV4-2|NA|12|TRBJ1-1
CASSQGNTEAFF
TGTGCCAGCAGCCAGGGAAACACTGAAGCTTTCTTT
>NA|TRBV27|TRBD2|15|TRBJ2-7
CASSSLGGGAYEQYF
TGTGCCAGCTCCTCTCTCGGGGGAGGGGCCTACGAGCAGTACTTC
>NA|TRBV5-1|NA|13|TRBJ2-5
CASSPLSQETQYF
TGCGCCAGCAGCCCACTCAGTCAAGAGACCCAGTACTTC
>NA|TRBV4-2|TRBD1|15|TRBJ1-5
CASSQVGQNNQPQHF
TGTGCCAGCAGCCAAGTGGGACAGAACAATCAGCCCCAGCATTTT
>NA|TRBV30|NA|12|TRBJ2-2
CAWSIGVRELFF
TGTGCCTGGAGTATAGGCGTGCGGGAGCTGTTTTTT
>NA|TRBV28|TRBD1|14|TRBJ2-7
CASGGQWSSYEQYF
TGTGCCAGCGGGGGACAGTGGAGTTCCTACGAGCAGTACTTC
>NA|TRBV9|NA|15|TRBJ1-1
CASSVEAGEVTEAFF
TGTGCCAGCAGCGTAGAGGCGGGGGAAGTAACTGAAGCTTTCTTT
>NA|TRBV27|NA|13|TRBJ2-3
CASSLGTHGTQYF
TGTGCCAGCAGTTTAGGAACCCATGGTACGCAGTATTTT
>NA|TRBV14|NA|13|TRBJ1-1
CASSLLEGVEAFF
TGTGCCAGCAGCCTACTGGAAGGGGTTGAAGCTTTCTTT
>NA|TRBV9|NA|15|TRBJ2-2
CASSATVSNTGELFF
TGTGCCAGCAGCGCCACAGTTTCCAACACCGGGGAGCTGTTTTTT
>NA|TRBV7-9|NA|14|TRBJ1-1
CASSFSDRNTEAFF
TGTGCCAGCAGCTTCTCGGACAGGAACACTGAAGCTTTCTTT
>NA|TRBV4-1|NA|14|TRBJ2-1
CASSQGASYNEQFF
TGCGCCAGCAGCCAGGGAGCCTCCTACAATGAGCAGTTCTTC
>once|TRBV5-4|NA|14|TRBJ2-7
CASSLDGTAYEQYF
TGTGCCAGCAGCTTGGATGGGACCGCCTACGAGCAGTACTTC
>NA|TRBV13|NA|14|TRBJ1-6
CASSPGMGNSPLHF
TGTGCCAGCAGCCCAGGGATGGGGAATTCACCCCTCCACTTT
>once|TRBV6-1|NA|16|TRBJ2-1
CASSAPVGWAGNEQFF
TGTGCCAGCAGTGCCCCCGTGGGCTGGGCCGGCAATGAGCAGTTCTTC
>NA|TRBV10-1|NA|14|TRBJ2-2
CASRDTTNTGELFF
TGCGCCAGCAGAGACACTACGAACACCGGGGAGCTGTTTTTT
>NA|TRBV19|NA|15|TRBJ2-1
CASSIIPVGRNEQFF
TGTGCCAGTAGTATAATCCCGGTAGGACGCAATGAGCAGTTCTTC
>NA|TRBV19|NA|14|TRBJ1-2
CASISDYGGGGYTF
TGTGCCAGTATCTCAGACTACGGGGGGGGTGGCTACACCTTC
>NA|TRBV9|TRBD2|15|TRBJ2-2
CASSASGSDTGELFF
TGTGCCAGCAGTGCTAGCGGGTCCGACACCGGGGAGCTGTTTTTT
>NA|TRBV2|NA|13|TRBJ1-1
CASSDEVTAEAFF
TGTGCCAGCAGTGATGAGGTTACGGCTGAAGCTTTCTTT
>NA|TRBV11-3|NA|15|TRBJ2-7
CASTPDGGPTYEQYF
TGTGCCAGCACCCCCGACGGGGGGCCGACCTACGAGCAGTACTTC
>NA|TRBV12-5|NA|17|TRBJ2-2
CASGLEVGLSNTGELFF
TGTGCTAGTGGTTTGGAGGTGGGACTTTCAAACACCGGGGAGCTGTTTTTT
>NA|TRBV7-9|NA|17|TRBJ1-6
CASSLDRPANYNSPLHF
TGTGCCAGCAGCTTAGACCGGCCAGCAAACTATAATTCACCCCTCCACTTT
>NA|TRBV7-9|TRBD1|16|TRBJ1-1
CASSLPIGTGNTEAFF
TGTGCCAGCAGCTTACCTATAGGGACAGGGAACACTGAAGCTTTCTTT
>NA|TRBV10-1|TRBD2|17|TRBJ2-1
CASSEGTSGDRRNEQFF
TGCGCCAGCAGTGAGGGGACTAGCGGGGACCGGAGGAATGAGCAGTTCTTC
>NA|TRBV7-9|NA|13|TRBJ2-3
CASEGLRTDTQYF
TGTGCCAGCGAGGGACTCCGCACAGATACGCAGTATTTT
>NA|TRBV19|NA|14|TRBJ2-1
CASSMWDLYNEQFF
TGTGCCAGTAGTATGTGGGATCTTTACAATGAGCAGTTCTTC